This TCR beta chain emerged from a study of T cell repertoires in cytomegalovirus infection. Whole-study findings and limits: Frequencies of public TCR beta families were cumulated, and this identified carriers of CMV plus the relevant HLA.

TCRdb processed the reads anew with MiXCR; each CDR3 protein has one entry. The data hold under 450,000 distinct CDR3 sequences, with approximately 35% observed a single time. Per the germline V gene, CDR1 is LGHNA and CDR2 is YSLEER. V lost 0 bases, J lost 0 bases, and 3 bases stayed unmatched. The CDR3 runs to 17 residues. About this clonotype itself: Its target is unknown.

This clonotype originated in a human donor in good health (CMV status not recorded). Some clones in this sample may be carry-over from other donors' samples. Specimen: cultured PBMCs, collected from culture after CMV antigen stimulation. The rearrangement links TRBV4-3 to TRBJ2-4, with TRBD2 identical over 9 bases. This chain's CDR3 is CASSQEASGIAKNIQYF. The CDR3 nucleotides read TGCGCCAGCAGCCAAGAGGCTAGCGGGATAGCCAAAAACATTCAGTACTTC.